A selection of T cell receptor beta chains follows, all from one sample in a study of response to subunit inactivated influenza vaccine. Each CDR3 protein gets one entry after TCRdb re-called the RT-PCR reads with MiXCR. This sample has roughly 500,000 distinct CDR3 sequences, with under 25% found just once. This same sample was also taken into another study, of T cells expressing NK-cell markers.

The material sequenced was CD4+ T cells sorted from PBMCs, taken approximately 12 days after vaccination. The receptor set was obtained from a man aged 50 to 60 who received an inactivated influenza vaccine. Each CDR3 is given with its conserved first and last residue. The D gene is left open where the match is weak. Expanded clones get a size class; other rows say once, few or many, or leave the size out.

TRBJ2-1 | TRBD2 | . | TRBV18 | TGTGCCAGCTCACCACGGAGTCTAGCGGGAGCCTATGAGCAGTTCTTC | CASSPRSLAGAYEQFF
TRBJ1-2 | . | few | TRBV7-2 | TGTGCCAGCAGCCCATCGGGGGGCTCTGGCTACACCTTC | CASSPSGGSGYTF
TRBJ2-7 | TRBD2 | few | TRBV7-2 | TGTGCCAGCAGCCTGGGGGGACTAGGAGCCTACGAGCAGTACTTC | CASSLGGLGAYEQYF
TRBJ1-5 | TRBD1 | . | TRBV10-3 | TGTGCCATCAGGACAGGGCCCAATCAGCCCCAGCATTTT | CAIRTGPNQPQHF
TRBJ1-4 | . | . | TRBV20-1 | TGCAGTGCTCGAGTGGTCGGAGCAACTAATGAAAAACTGTTTTTT | CSARVVGATNEKLFF
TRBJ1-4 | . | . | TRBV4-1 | TGCGCCAGCAGCCAACAACAGGCAACTAATGAAAAACTGTTTTTT | CASSQQQATNEKLFF
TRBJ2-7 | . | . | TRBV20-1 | TGCAGTGCTTACCCTGGCGAGCAGTACTTC | CSAYPGEQYF
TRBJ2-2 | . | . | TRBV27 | TGTGCCAGCAGTCCGCAGCGAGACACCGGGGAGCTGTTTTTT | CASSPQRDTGELFF
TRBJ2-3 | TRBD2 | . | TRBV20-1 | TGCAGTGCTAGAGATGGTAGCGGGGCCCAGGGTACGCAGTATTTT | CSARDGSGAQGTQYF
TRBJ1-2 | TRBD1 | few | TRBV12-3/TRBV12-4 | TGTGCCAGCCTCGGGACAGGGGACGGCTACACCTTC | CASLGTGDGYTF
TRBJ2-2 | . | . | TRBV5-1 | TGCGCCAGCAGCTTGGCCTCCCCCGCTAGCCGCACCGGGGAGCTGTTTTTT | CASSLASPASRTGELFF
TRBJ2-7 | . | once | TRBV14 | TGTGCCAGCAGCATTAGGACAGACGAGCAGTACTTC | CASSIRTDEQYF
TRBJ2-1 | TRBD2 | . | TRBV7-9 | TGTGCCAGCAGCTTAGATGGGACTAGCGGATACAATGAGCAGTTCTTC | CASSLDGTSGYNEQFF
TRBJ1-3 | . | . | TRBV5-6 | TGTGCCAGCAGCTTGAGAGGGTTCATCTCTGGAAACACCATATATTTT | CASSLRGFISGNTIYF
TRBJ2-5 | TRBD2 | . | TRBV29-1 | TGCAGCGTTGAAAGGTTTACTAGCGGGATGAGCGAGACCCAGTACTTC | CSVERFTSGMSETQYF
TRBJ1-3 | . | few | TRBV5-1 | TGCGCCAGCAAACCTCAAGACTCTGGAAACACCATATATTTT | CASKPQDSGNTIYF
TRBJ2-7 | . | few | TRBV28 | TGTGCCAGCAGTTTATTTGCGGGCTCCACCGAGCAGTACTTC | CASSLFAGSTEQYF
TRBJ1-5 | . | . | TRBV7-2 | TGTGCCAGCAGCCCCCAAGCGAGGGATCAGCCCCAGCATTTT | CASSPQARDQPQHF
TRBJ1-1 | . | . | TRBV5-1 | TGCGCCAGCAACACAGGGACGACCCTGAACACTGAAGCTTTCTTT | CASNTGTTLNTEAFF
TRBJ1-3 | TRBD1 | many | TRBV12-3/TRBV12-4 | TGTGCCAGCCAAAAAATAAAGACAGGGAACGCCGGAAACACCATATATTTT | CASQKIKTGNAGNTIYF
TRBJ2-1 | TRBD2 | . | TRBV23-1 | TGCGCCAGCAGTCAATCTCAGCGGGATTCGATCAATGAGCAGTTCTTC | CASSQSQRDSINEQFF
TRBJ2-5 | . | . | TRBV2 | TGTGCCAGCAACTATCACCTCGGGCCTATTTACTTC | CASNYHLGPIYF
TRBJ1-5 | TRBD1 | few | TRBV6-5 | TGTGCCAGCAGTTACGGGACAGGGGTCAATCAGCCCCAGCATTTT | CASSYGTGVNQPQHF
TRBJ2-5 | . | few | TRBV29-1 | TGCAGCGTTGAAGATAGGGGCCAAGAGACCCAGTACTTC | CSVEDRGQETQYF
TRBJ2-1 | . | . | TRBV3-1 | TGTGCCAGCAGCCAAGATCGGACGGCTTGGAATGAGCAGTTCTTC | CASSQDRTAWNEQFF
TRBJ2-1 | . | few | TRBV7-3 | TGTGCCAGCAGCTTGTTGCCGGCGAACAATGAGCAGTTCTTC | CASSLLPANNEQFF
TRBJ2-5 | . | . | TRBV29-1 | TGCAGCGTTGTGAAGTACCAAGAGACCCAGTACTTC | CSVVKYQETQYF
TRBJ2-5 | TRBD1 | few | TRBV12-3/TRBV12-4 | TGTGCCAGCAGTGAGGCCCCAGGGGGCGGGGAGACCCAGTACTTC | CASSEAPGGGETQYF
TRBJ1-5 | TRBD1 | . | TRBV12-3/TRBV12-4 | TGTGCCAGCAGCCGGGGACAGTTCCTTAGCAATCAGCCCCAGCATTTT | CASSRGQFLSNQPQHF
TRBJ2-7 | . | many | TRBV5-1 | TGCGCCAGCAGACCTCTCGCGGCGACCTACGAGCAGTACTTC | CASRPLAATYEQYF
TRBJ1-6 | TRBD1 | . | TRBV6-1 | TGTGCCAGCAGTGGAACAGGGGGCACTTCACCCCTCCACTTT | CASSGTGGTSPLHF
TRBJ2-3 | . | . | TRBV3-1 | TGTGCCAGCAGCCAAGGACAGAGTAGAGGAGATACGCAGTATTTT | CASSQGQSRGDTQYF
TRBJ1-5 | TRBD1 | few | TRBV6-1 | TGTGCCAGCTTACAGGGGCTTAATCAGCCCCAGCATTTT | CASLQGLNQPQHF
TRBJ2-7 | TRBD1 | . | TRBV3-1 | TGTGCCAGCAGCCAAGATTACGGGACAGGGGTGTACGAGCAGTACTTC | CASSQDYGTGVYEQYF
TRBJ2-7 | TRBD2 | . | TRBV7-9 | TGTGCCAGCAGCTTAGGGACTAGCGGGAGGTACGAGCAGTACTTC | CASSLGTSGRYEQYF
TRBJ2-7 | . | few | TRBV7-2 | TGTGCCAGCAGCAAAGCACAAATCACCTACGAGCAGTACTTC | CASSKAQITYEQYF
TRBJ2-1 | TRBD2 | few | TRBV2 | TGTGCCAGCCGACTAGCGGGGGGGCGGAGTGAGCAGTTCTTC | CASRLAGGRSEQFF
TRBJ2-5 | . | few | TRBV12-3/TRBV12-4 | TGTGCCAGCAGCTCAAGAGACAGAAACCAAGAGACCCAGTACTTC | CASSSRDRNQETQYF
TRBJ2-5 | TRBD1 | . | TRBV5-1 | TGCGCCAGCAGCGTAGACAGGGCGCAAGAGACCCAGTACTTC | CASSVDRAQETQYF
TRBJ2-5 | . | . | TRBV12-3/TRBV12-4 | TGTGCCAGCAGTTTAAGAAGTTTTGGGGGAGAGACCCAGTACTTC | CASSLRSFGGETQYF
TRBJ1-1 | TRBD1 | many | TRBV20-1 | TGCACCCCTCGGACAGGGGATTTGGCTGAAGCTTTCTTT | CTPRTGDLAEAFF
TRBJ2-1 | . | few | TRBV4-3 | TGCGCCAGCAGCCAAGATACGGGGGCGGGTGGGTACAATGAGCAGTTCTTC | CASSQDTGAGGYNEQFF
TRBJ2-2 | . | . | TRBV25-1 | TGTGCCAGCAAGCGAGGGGGGGCGAACACCGGGGAGCTGTTTTTT | CASKRGGANTGELFF
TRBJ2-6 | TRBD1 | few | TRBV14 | TGTGCCAGCAGCCCAAAGACAGGGCCCCTCTCTGGGGCCAACGTCCTGACTTTC | CASSPKTGPLSGANVLTF
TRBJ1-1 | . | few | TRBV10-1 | TGCGCCAGCAGTGAGGTCGGGGTAGTCGCTGAAGCTTTCTTT | CASSEVGVVAEAFF
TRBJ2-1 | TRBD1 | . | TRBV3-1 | TGTGCCAGCAGCCAAGACCAGGGGGCGGATTGGAATGAGCAGTTCTTC | CASSQDQGADWNEQFF
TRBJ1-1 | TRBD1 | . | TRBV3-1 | TGTGCCAGCAGCCAGAGGGACAGGGGATCTGAAGCTTTCTTT | CASSQRDRGSEAFF
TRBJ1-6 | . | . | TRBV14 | TGTGCCAGCAGCCAAGATTTGGTTTCACCCCTCCACTTT | CASSQDLVSPLHF
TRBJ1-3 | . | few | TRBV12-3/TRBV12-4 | TGTGCCAGCAGGCAGACAGCCTCCTCTGGAAACACCATATATTTT | CASRQTASSGNTIYF
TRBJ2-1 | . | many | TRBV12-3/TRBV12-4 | TGTGCCAGCAGTTCTTCCGGGACCACTAATGAGCAGTTCTTC | CASSSSGTTNEQFF
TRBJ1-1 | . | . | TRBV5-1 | TGCGCCAGCAGCGTCCCAGGGTCAAACACTGAAGCTTTCTTT | CASSVPGSNTEAFF
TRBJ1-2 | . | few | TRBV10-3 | TGTGCCATCACAGGACAGCGCATGGGCTACACCTTC | CAITGQRMGYTF
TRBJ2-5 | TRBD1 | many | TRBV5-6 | TGTGCCAGCAGCTTTGAGGTCAGTTGGACAGGCCTCCAAGAGACCCAGTACTTC | CASSFEVSWTGLQETQYF
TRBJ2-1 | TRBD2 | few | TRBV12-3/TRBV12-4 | TGTGCCAGCACCCTAAGGGTCCGACTAGCGGGAGTCAATGAGCAGTTCTTC | CASTLRVRLAGVNEQFF
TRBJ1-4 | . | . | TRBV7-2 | TGTGCCAGAAACAGGGAGGGAAATGAAAAACTGTTTTTT | CARNREGNEKLFF